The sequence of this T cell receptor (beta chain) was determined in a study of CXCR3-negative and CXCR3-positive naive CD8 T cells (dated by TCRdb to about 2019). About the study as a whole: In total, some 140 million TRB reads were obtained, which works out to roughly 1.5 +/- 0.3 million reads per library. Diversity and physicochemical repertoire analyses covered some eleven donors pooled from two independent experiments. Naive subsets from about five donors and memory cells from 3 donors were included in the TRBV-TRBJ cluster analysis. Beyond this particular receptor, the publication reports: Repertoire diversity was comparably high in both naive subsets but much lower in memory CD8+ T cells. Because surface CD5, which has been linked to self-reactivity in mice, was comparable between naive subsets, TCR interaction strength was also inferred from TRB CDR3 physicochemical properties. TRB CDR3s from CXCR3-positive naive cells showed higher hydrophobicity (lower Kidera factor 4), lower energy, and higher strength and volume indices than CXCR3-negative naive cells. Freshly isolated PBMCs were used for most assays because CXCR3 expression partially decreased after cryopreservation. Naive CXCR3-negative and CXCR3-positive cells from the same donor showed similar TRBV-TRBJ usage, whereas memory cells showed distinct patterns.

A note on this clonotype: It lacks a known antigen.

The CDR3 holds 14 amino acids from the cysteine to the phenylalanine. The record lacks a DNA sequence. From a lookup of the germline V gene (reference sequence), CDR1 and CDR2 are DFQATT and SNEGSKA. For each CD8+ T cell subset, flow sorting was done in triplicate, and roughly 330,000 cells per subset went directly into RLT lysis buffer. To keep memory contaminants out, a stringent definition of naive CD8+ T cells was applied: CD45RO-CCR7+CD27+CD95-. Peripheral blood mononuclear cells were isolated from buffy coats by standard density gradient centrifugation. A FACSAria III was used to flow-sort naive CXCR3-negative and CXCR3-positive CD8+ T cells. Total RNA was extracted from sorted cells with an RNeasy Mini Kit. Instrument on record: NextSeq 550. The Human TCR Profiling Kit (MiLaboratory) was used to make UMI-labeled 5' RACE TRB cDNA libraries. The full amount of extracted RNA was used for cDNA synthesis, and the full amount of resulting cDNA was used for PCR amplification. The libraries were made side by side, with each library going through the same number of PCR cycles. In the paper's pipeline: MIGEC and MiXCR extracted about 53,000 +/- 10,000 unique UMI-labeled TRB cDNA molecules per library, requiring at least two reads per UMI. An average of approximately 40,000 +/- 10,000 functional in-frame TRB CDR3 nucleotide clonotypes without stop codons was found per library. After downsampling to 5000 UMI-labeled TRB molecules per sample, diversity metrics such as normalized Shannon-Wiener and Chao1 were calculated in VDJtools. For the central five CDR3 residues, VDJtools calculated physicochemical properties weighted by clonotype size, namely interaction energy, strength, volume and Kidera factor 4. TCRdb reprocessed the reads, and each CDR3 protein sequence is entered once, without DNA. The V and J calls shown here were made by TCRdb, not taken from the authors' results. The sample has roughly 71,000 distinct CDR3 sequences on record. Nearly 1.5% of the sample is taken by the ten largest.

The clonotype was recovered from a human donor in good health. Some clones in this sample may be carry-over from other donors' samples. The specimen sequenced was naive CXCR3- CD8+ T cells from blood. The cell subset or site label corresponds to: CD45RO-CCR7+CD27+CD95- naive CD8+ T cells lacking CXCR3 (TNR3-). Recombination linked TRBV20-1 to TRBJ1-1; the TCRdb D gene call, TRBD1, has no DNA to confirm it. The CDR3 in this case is CSANPTGPHTEAFF.